This T cell receptor (beta chain) was recorded in a study of chemoradiotherapy in HPV16-positive cancers (dated by TCRdb to 2022 to 2024). About the full investigation: Using functional T-cell assays on cells from a couple of HPV16-positive patients, the researchers defined candidate HPV-specific T-cell clones and common TCR motifs. Whether T-cell immunity against the HPV oncoproteins E6 and E7 changes during chemoradiotherapy and whether survival is affected by this immunity were examined in the study. The candidate HPV-specific TCRs and motifs were then tracked in TCR repertoires from about 93 patients with HPV-related cancers. The study at large found these results: The survival association was reported for HPV16-positive patients, and the functional definition of HPV-specific T cells was derived from only two HPV16-positive patients. Expansion of candidate HPV-specific clones and E7-related TCR motifs was observed in the tumor microenvironment during treatment, whereas no such expansion was observed for non-HPV-specific T cells. Improved recurrence-free survival in HPV16-positive patients was associated with expansion of HPV-responsive T cells during chemoradiotherapy.

The method behind the library was the immunoSEQ multiplex PCR assay. The immuneACCESS repertoire file appears here via TCRdb, limited to in-frame rearrangements. These files lack a portion of the clones; in checked studies, under half of the deficit traces to unresolved V genes, and the cause of the others is not known. This sample is represented by approximately 58,000 clones; more than 75% of them were singletons. The top ten clonotypes cover roughly 3% of the sample. As regards this clone: Its antigen is currently not known. Base qualities are missing; no much larger clone stands one base away.

Because repertoires were sampled repeatedly during chemoradiotherapy, clonal expansion in the tumor microenvironment could be followed. This TCR was sampled from a human donor with HPV-associated anogenital cancer. Material: blood, obtained from a patient who underwent chemoradiotherapy.

Here the CDR3 is given as CAWSVFQATYEQYF. In nucleotides, the sequence is TGTGCCTGGAGTGTATTTCAGGCTACCTACGAGCAGTACTTC. The chain joins TRBV30 to TRBJ2-7, with no confident D gene call. From the cysteine up to the phenylalanine, the CDR3 has a length of 14 residues. Kept here is only the CDR3 DNA, which spans 42 bases and is read in frame from base 1. V lost 0 bases and J lost 2 bases; the stretch between them is 11 bases long. For CDR1 and CDR2, the germline V gene (reference sequence) lists GTSNPN and SVGIG.